The sequence of this T cell receptor (beta chain) was determined in a study of shared clonotypes between healthy human individuals. This CDR3 comprises 15 residues. The V segment lost 0 bases and the J segment 3 bases; nucleotides outside the gene matches: 5. The V gene's germline CDR1 is SGDLS and CDR2 YYNGEE. Assay: immunoSEQ multiplex PCR; the TCRdb copy retains only in-frame clones and omits some. This table has more than 2 million clones, about 95% appearing once. Material: naive CD4+ T cells sorted from blood. Sample subset: CD45RA+ positively selected. This TCR came from a man younger than 30 in good health. The J gene is TRBJ2-7, the V gene TRBV9; 8 nucleotides agree with TRBD1. In nucleotides, the CDR3 is TGTGCCAGCAGCGTAGGGGACAGGTTAGACTACGAGCAGTACTTC. Translation gives CASSVGDRLDYEQYF. The full variable domain, its missing parts supplied by reference TRBV9 and TRBJ2-7, is DSGVTQTPKHLITATGQRVTLRCSPRSGDLSVYWYQQSLDQGLQFLIQYYNGEERAKGNILERFSAQQFPDLHSELNLSSLELGDSALYFCASSVGDRLDYEQYFGPGTRLTVT.